The rows below give T cell receptor beta chains drawn from one sample of a study of T-cell reconstitution after alpha-beta-depleted transplantation in children. Via MiXCR, TCRdb re-called the PCR reads, giving one row per CDR3 protein. The sample includes 500,000 or so distinct CDR3 sequences, about 30% of them seen just once. The sequencing used PBMCs from the stem cell graft donor, collected from the stem cell graft. These receptors all stem from a human donor who donated a stem cell graft to a child with aplastic anemia. Each CDR3 is given with its conserved first and last residue. A D gene is named only where the DNA matches it firmly. Not all rows give a size; the values are once, few, many and, for expanded clones, a class.

V gene	D gene	J gene	clone size	CDR3 protein	CDR3 DNA
TRBV9	.	TRBJ1-3	.	CASSVGPPSSGNTIYF	TGTGCCAGCAGCGTAGGCCCCCCTTCATCTGGAAACACCATATATTTT
TRBV14	.	TRBJ1-2	few	CASSQDAAGRGYTF	TGTGCCAGCAGCCAAGATGCAGCAGGGCGTGGCTACACCTTC
TRBV24-1	.	TRBJ1-2	.	CATSDSGSYGYTF	TGTGCCACCAGTGATTCAGGTTCTTATGGCTACACCTTC
TRBV28	TRBD1	TRBJ1-4	.	CASSTGGSTNEKLFF	TGTGCCAGCAGTACAGGGGGGTCAACTAATGAAAAACTGTTTTTT
TRBV4-2	TRBD2	TRBJ2-3	once	CASSQAPGLAGAYTDTQYF	TGTGCCAGCAGCCAGGCTCCGGGACTAGCGGGAGCGTACACAGATACGCAGTATTTT
TRBV20-1	TRBD2	TRBJ2-1	few	CSARDPSKTSGRRDEQFF	TGCAGTGCTAGAGATCCGTCCAAGACTAGCGGGAGGAGGGATGAGCAGTTCTTC
TRBV7-8	TRBD1	TRBJ2-1	.	CASSFTDRGEQFF	TGTGCCAGCAGCTTTACCGACAGGGGTGAGCAGTTCTTC
TRBV7-2	.	TRBJ1-5	.	CASSPQGHSNQPQHF	TGTGCCAGCAGCCCACAGGGACACAGCAATCAGCCCCAGCATTTT
TRBV11-2	.	TRBJ2-1	.	CASSPSTHRINEQFF	TGTGCCAGCAGCCCCTCGACGCATCGGATCAATGAGCAGTTCTTC
TRBV29-1	TRBD2	TRBJ2-5	.	CSVEGLAGGEYQETQYF	TGCAGCGTTGAAGGACTAGCGGGAGGAGAGTACCAAGAGACCCAGTACTTC
TRBV7-2	TRBD1	TRBJ2-3	.	CASSSQGVDTQYF	TGTGCCAGCAGCTCCCAGGGGGTCGATACGCAGTATTTT
TRBV6-5	TRBD1	TRBJ1-2	few	CASIKTGGYSYTF	TGTGCCAGCATTAAAACAGGGGGCTATAGCTACACCTTC
TRBV6-1	TRBD2	TRBJ2-2	.	CASRASGSGTGELFF	TGTGCCAGCAGGGCCAGCGGGAGTGGCACCGGGGAGCTGTTTTTT
TRBV20-1	.	TRBJ1-5	few	CSASPGAQPQHF	TGCAGTGCTAGTCCGGGTGCTCAGCCCCAGCATTTT
TRBV29-1	.	TRBJ1-5	few	CSVKWNSNQPQHF	TGCAGCGTTAAATGGAATAGCAATCAGCCCCAGCATTTT
TRBV11-2	TRBD2	TRBJ2-5	.	CASSLPGLAGVEGETQYF	TGTGCCAGCAGCCTCCCGGGACTAGCGGGAGTGGAGGGAGAGACCCAGTACTTC
TRBV7-2	TRBD2	TRBJ2-5	.	CASSLGTVAGRETQYF	TGTGCCAGCAGCTTAGGAACGGTAGCGGGGCGGGAGACCCAGTACTTC
TRBV20-1	.	TRBJ2-7	few	CSAREQQGFYEQYF	TGCAGTGCTAGAGAACAACAGGGTTTCTACGAGCAGTACTTC
TRBV9	TRBD2	TRBJ2-1	few	CASSVDRIAGNNEQFF	TGTGCCAGCAGCGTAGATCGCATAGCGGGGAACAATGAGCAGTTCTTC
TRBV12-3/TRBV12-4	.	TRBJ1-2	.	CASSSSGDYGYTF	TGTGCCAGCAGTTCCTCGGGAGACTATGGCTACACCTTC
TRBV18	.	TRBJ2-5	.	CASSPEGWQETQYF	TGTGCCAGCTCACCAGAGGGGTGGCAAGAGACCCAGTACTTC
TRBV28	TRBD2	TRBJ2-1	few	CASSLEDPTSGTYGGNEQFF	TGTGCCAGCAGTTTAGAGGATCCAACTAGCGGGACATACGGTGGCAATGAGCAGTTCTTC
TRBV3-1	.	TRBJ1-2	.	CASSRSGDGVNGYTF	TGTGCCAGCAGCCGTAGCGGGGACGGCGTTAATGGCTACACCTTC
TRBV6-6	.	TRBJ1-1	few	CASIPSQQEAFF	TGTGCCAGCATTCCCTCCCAACAGGAAGCTTTCTTT
TRBV24-1	TRBD2	TRBJ2-3	.	CATGGLAGGFTDTQYF	TGTGCCACCGGGGGACTAGCGGGAGGATTCACAGATACGCAGTATTTT
TRBV24-1	.	TRBJ1-5	.	CATSDSNNQPQHF	TGTGCCACCAGTGATTCGAACAATCAGCCCCAGCATTTT
TRBV20-1	TRBD2	TRBJ2-1	few	CSASGTSGSRSYNEQFF	TGCAGTGCTTCCGGGACTAGCGGGAGTCGGTCCTACAATGAGCAGTTCTTC
TRBV20-1	TRBD1	TRBJ1-1	few	CSAAYRGMNTEAFF	TGCAGTGCTGCCTACAGGGGCATGAACACTGAAGCTTTCTTT
TRBV7-2	TRBD2	TRBJ2-1	.	CASSRGASGRINEQFF	TGTGCCAGCAGCCGCGGGGCCAGCGGGAGGATAAATGAGCAGTTCTTC
TRBV12-3/TRBV12-4	.	TRBJ2-2	few	CASSLSQGELFF	TGTGCCAGCAGTTTGTCCCAGGGGGAGCTGTTTTTT
TRBV5-4	.	TRBJ2-3	.	CASSGGRSLEADTQYF	TGTGCCAGCAGTGGGGGCCGCTCCCTGGAAGCAGATACGCAGTATTTT
TRBV7-6	TRBD2	TRBJ2-7	many	CASSSTTSGYEQYF	TGTGCCAGCAGCTCAACGACTAGCGGTTACGAGCAGTACTTC
TRBV30	.	TRBJ1-1	.	CAWSWWGGTEAFF	TGTGCCTGGAGCTGGTGGGGCGGCACTGAAGCTTTCTTT
TRBV12-3/TRBV12-4	.	TRBJ1-5	few	CASLRGGISNQPQHF	TGTGCCAGCCTTCGAGGGGGGATAAGCAATCAGCCCCAGCATTTT
TRBV5-1	.	TRBJ2-1	.	CASSLAKGEQFF	TGCGCCAGCAGCTTGGCCAAGGGAGAGCAGTTCTTC
TRBV20-1	TRBD1	TRBJ2-7	few	CSARVSGQGFSHEQYF	TGCAGTGCTAGAGTTTCGGGACAGGGTTTTAGCCACGAGCAGTACTTC
TRBV6-1	TRBD1	TRBJ1-1	few	CASSTRGQGNTEAFF	TGTGCCAGCAGTACACGGGGACAGGGGAACACTGAAGCTTTCTTT
TRBV5-5	.	TRBJ2-6	few	CASSLNRPSGANVLTF	TGTGCCAGCAGCCTAAACCGCCCCTCTGGGGCCAACGTCCTGACTTTC
TRBV6-4	TRBD1	TRBJ2-2	.	CASSEVTGPTNTGELFF	TGTGCCAGCAGCGAAGTGACAGGGCCCACGAACACCGGGGAGCTGTTTTTT
TRBV11-3	TRBD1	TRBJ2-4	.	CASRLQGAGAKNIQYF	TGTGCCAGCAGATTACAGGGGGCTGGTGCCAAAAACATTCAGTACTTC
TRBV27	.	TRBJ1-1	.	CASSWGGREAFF	TGTGCCAGCAGTTGGGGGGGAAGGGAGGCTTTCTTT
TRBV5-5	.	TRBJ1-2	.	CASSLRGGEGYTF	TGTGCCAGCAGCTTGCGGGGGGGAGAGGGCTACACCTTC
TRBV5-1	.	TRBJ1-1	.	CASGKRQGKEANTEAFF	TGCGCCAGCGGCAAGAGGCAAGGGAAGGAGGCGAACACTGAAGCTTTCTTT
TRBV25-1	.	TRBJ1-4	.	CASSESPGAREKLFF	TGTGCCAGCAGTGAATCCCCAGGGGCAAGGGAAAAACTGTTTTTT
TRBV7-6	.	TRBJ2-6	few	CASSLLIMGSGANVLTF	TGTGCCAGCAGCCTGTTAATCATGGGGTCTGGGGCCAACGTCCTGACTTTC
TRBV6-5	.	TRBJ1-4	.	CASSYSTGRVEKLFF	TGTGCCAGCAGTTACTCCACAGGGAGGGTTGAAAAACTGTTTTTT
TRBV20-1	.	TRBJ1-5	.	CSATRRGGDNQPQHF	TGCAGTGCTACTAGGCGGGGGGGAGACAATCAGCCCCAGCATTTT
TRBV10-3	TRBD2	TRBJ2-1	.	CATNKREGDNEQFF	TGTGCCACCAACAAGCGGGAGGGGGACAATGAGCAGTTCTTC
TRBV20-1	.	TRBJ2-1	.	CSARDRSRIYEQFF	TGCAGTGCTAGAGATCGGTCGCGTATCTATGAGCAGTTCTTC
TRBV29-1	TRBD2	TRBJ2-5	few	CSVERLAYRQETQYF	TGCAGCGTTGAAAGACTAGCATATAGACAAGAGACCCAGTACTTC
TRBV20-1	TRBD1	TRBJ1-6	few	CSGRDRDNSPLHF	TGCAGTGGAAGAGACAGGGACAATTCACCCCTCCACTTT
TRBV7-2	TRBD2	TRBJ2-3	.	CASSPGLAGQSTQYF	TGTGCCAGCAGCCCGGGACTAGCGGGACAAAGTACGCAGTATTTT
TRBV10-3	.	TRBJ2-5	.	CAISESQGGETQYF	TGTGCCATCAGTGAGTCACAGGGCGGAGAGACCCAGTACTTC
TRBV11-1	.	TRBJ1-4	.	CASSSRGRGLISTNEKLFF	TGTGCCAGCAGCAGCCGGGGCAGGGGCCTCATATCAACTAATGAAAAACTGTTTTTT
TRBV20-1	.	TRBJ2-1	few	CSAPFNEQFF	TGCAGTGCCCCGTTCAATGAGCAGTTCTTC
TRBV10-3	.	TRBJ2-1	.	CASRGSGAHEQFF	TGTGCCTCAAGGGGTAGCGGAGCACATGAGCAGTTCTTC